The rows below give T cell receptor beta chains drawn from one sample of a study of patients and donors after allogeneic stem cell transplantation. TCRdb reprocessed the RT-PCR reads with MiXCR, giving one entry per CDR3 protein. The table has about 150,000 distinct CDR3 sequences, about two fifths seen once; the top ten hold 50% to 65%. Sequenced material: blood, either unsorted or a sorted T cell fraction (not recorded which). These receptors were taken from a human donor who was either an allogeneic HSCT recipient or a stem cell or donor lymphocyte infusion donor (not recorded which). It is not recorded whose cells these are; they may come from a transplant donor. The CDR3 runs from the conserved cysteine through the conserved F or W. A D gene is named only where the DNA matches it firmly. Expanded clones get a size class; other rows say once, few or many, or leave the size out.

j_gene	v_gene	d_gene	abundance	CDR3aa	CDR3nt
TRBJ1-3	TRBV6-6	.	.	CASSQGPLSGNTIYF	TGTGCCAGTTCCCAGGGGCCCCTCTCTGGAAACACCATATATTTT
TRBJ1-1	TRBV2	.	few	CASGERNTEAFF	TGTGCCAGCGGGGAGAGGAACACTGAAGCTTTCTTT
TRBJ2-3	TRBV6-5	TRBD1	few	CASSYLTGTGAPDTQYF	TGTGCCAGCAGTTACCTTACCGGGACAGGGGCCCCAGATACGCAGTATTTT
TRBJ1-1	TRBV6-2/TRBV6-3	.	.	CASRDQELNTEAFF	TGTGCCAGCAGGGATCAGGAGTTGAACACTGAAGCTTTCTTT
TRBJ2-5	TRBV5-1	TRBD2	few	CASSFTLAGSQETQYF	TGCGCCAGCAGCTTCACCTTAGCGGGTTCCCAAGAGACCCAGTACTTC
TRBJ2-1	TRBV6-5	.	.	CASSYYAGHEQFF	TGTGCCAGCAGTTACTACGCAGGGCATGAGCAGTTCTTC
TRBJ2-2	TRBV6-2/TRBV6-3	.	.	CASSYSLDITGELFF	TGTGCCAGCAGTTACTCCCTGGACATAACCGGGGAGCTGTTTTTT
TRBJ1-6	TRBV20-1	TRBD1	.	CSARGDSHSPLHF	TGCAGTGCTAGAGGGGACAGCCATTCACCCCTCCACTTT
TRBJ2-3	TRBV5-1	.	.	CASSLVLTGDTQYF	TGCGCCAGCAGCTTGGTTCTCACGGGAGATACGCAGTATTTT
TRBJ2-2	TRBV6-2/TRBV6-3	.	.	CASTKGHGELFF	TGTGCCAGCACCAAAGGACACGGGGAGCTGTTTTTT
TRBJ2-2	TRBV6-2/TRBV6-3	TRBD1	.	CASSTGGGNHGELFF	TGTGCCAGCAGTACAGGGGGCGGGAATCACGGGGAGCTGTTTTTT
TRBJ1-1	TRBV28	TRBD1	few	CASSSDREGGGTEAFF	TGTGCCAGCAGTTCGGACAGGGAGGGTGGTGGCACTGAAGCTTTCTTT
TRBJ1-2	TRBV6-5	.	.	CASSSLQGGFYGYTF	TGTGCCAGCAGTTCCCTCCAAGGGGGGTTCTATGGCTACACCTTC
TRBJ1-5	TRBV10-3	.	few	CAISGRNQPQHF	TGTGCCATCAGTGGGCGGAATCAGCCCCAGCATTTT
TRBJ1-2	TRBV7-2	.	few	CASSREGYTF	TGTGCCAGCAGCCGGGAGGGCTACACCTTC
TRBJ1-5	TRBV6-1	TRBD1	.	CASRGQVYNQPQHF	TGTGCCAGCAGGGGACAGGTTTATAATCAGCCCCAGCATTTT
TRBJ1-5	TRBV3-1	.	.	CASSSGPGPQHF	TGTGCCAGCAGCTCAGGACCGGGGCCCCAGCATTTT
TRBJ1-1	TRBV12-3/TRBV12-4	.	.	CASLPRNTEAFF	TGTGCCAGCCTCCCGCGGAACACTGAAGCTTTCTTT
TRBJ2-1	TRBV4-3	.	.	CASSQTESSYNEQFF	TGCGCCAGCAGCCAGACGGAGAGCTCCTACAATGAGCAGTTCTTC
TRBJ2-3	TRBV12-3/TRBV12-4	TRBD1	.	CASSRDRGDTDTQYF	TGTGCCAGCAGCCGGGACAGAGGGGACACAGATACGCAGTATTTT
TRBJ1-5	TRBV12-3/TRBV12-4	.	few	CASSHGRVNQPQHF	TGTGCCAGCAGTCACGGGCGGGTCAATCAGCCCCAGCATTTT
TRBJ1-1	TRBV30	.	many	CAWSPGRVKGYTEAFF	TGTGCCTGGAGTCCCGGCCGGGTTAAAGGGTACACTGAAGCTTTCTTT
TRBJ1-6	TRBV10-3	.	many	CAISDFGDSYNSPLHF	TGTGCCATCAGTGACTTCGGGGACTCCTATAATTCACCCCTCCACTTT
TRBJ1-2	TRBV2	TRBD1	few	CARTPGQNYGYTF	TGTGCCAGAACCCCGGGACAGAACTATGGCTACACCTTC
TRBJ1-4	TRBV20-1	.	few	CSARAVGDVQEKLFF	TGCAGTGCTAGAGCGGTAGGAGATGTTCAAGAAAAACTGTTTTTT
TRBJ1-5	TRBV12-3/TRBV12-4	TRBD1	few	CASSSDREGVWNQPQHF	TGTGCCAGCAGTTCGGACAGGGAAGGGGTGTGGAATCAGCCCCAGCATTTT
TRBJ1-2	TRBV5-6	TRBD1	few	CASSGTGVAYGYTF	TGTGCCAGCAGCGGGACAGGGGTCGCCTATGGCTACACCTTC
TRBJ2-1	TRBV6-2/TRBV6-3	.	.	CASSYLGGRSYNEQFF	TGTGCCAGCAGTTACCTCGGGGGGCGCTCCTACAATGAGCAGTTCTTC
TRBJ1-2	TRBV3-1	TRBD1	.	CASSLRDRQLTMGYTF	TGTGCCAGCAGCCTACGGGACAGGCAATTAACTATGGGATACACCTTC
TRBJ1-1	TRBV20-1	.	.	CSATMNSRRDTEAFF	TGCAGTGCTACAATGAACTCCCGTCGGGACACTGAAGCTTTCTTT
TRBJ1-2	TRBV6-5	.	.	CASRTNSNYGYIF	TGTGCCAGCAGAACCAACTCTAACTATGGCTACATCTTC
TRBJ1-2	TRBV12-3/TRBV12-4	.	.	CASSGWDTGGDGYTF	TGTGCCAGCAGTGGCTGGGACACGGGAGGGGATGGCTACACCTTC
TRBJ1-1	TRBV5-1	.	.	CASSLEWGNTEAFF	TGCGCCAGCAGCTTGGAATGGGGGAACACTGAAGCTTTCTTT
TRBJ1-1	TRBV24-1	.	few	CATSEAGPNTEAFF	TGTGCCACCAGTGAGGCAGGGCCGAACACTGAAGCTTTCTTT